One and the same sample provided the 17 T cell receptor beta chains below, sequenced in a study of blood T cell repertoires in COVID-19. The data were produced by immunoSEQ multiplex PCR, yet TCRdb's version contains in-frame clones alone and is incomplete. The sample lists about 240,000 clones; 80% to 85% were seen once. Material: peripheral blood. Source of these receptors: a woman aged 60-75 years with active or convalescent COVID-19.

V and J are TRBV19 and TRBJ1-1; 7 bases map to TRBD1. Trimming at V came to 5 bases and at J to 1 base, leaving 10 bases not matched to a gene. The CDR3 runs 16 residues. CDR1 and CDR2 (germline): LNHDA, SQIVND (reference sequence). The CDR3: CASSRRRGAGNTEAFF. The CDR3 bases are TGTGCCAGTAGTCGACGCAGGGGGGCTGGGAACACTGAAGCTTTCTTT.

This clone was observed once. The chain links TRBV7-3 to TRBJ1-2; a weak D match, TRBD1 (5 bases). The V gene's germline CDR1 is SGHTA and CDR2 FQGTGA. There are 13 residues in the CDR3. Trimming stripped 4 bases from V and 8 bases from J, with 14 bases between. CDR3 loop: CASSSGVGSGYTF. CDR3 nucleotides: TGTGCCAGCAGCTCGGGGGTGGGATCGGGCTACACCTTC. The full variable domain, with the rest looked up from reference TRBV7-3 and TRBJ1-2, is GAGVSQTPSNKVTEKGKYVELRCDPISGHTALYWYRQSLGQGPEFLIYFQGTGAADDSGLPNDRFFAVRPEGSVSTLKIQRTERGDSAVYLCASSSGVGSGYTFGSGTRLTVV.

The genes are TRBV29-1 and TRBJ2-1, with TRBD1 matching over 7 bases. V lost 5 bases to trimming and J lost 7 bases; unmatched junction nucleotides: 5. Germline V gene data show CDR1 as SQVTM and CDR2 as ANQGSEA. The CDR3 runs 12 residues. In nucleotides, the CDR3 is TGCAGCGTTCGCAGACAGGGTAATGAGCAGTTCTTC. Residues: CSVRRQGNEQFF.

The CDR3 reads CASSQDRGRGEKLFF. CDR3 bases: TGTGCCAGCAGTCAGGACAGGGGGCGAGGCGAAAAACTGTTTTTT. The chain recombines TRBV2 with TRBJ1-4, with 11 bases fitting TRBD1. This CDR3 has 15 residues. V trimming: 5 bases; J trimming: 8 bases; junction bases outside the gene matches: 7. Germline lookup yields CDR1 SNHLY and CDR2 FYNNEI.

V gene TRBV7-2 combines with J gene TRBJ1-5; 8 nucleotides align to TRBD1. J was trimmed by 2 bases and V by 3 bases; bases with no gene match: 6. The CDR3 totals 16 residues. Germline CDR1 SGHTA, CDR2 FQGNSA. The DNA for the CDR3 is TGTGCCAGCAGCTTCCAGGGGGCTGGGGGCAATCAGCCCCAGCATTTT. It specifies CASSFQGAGGNQPQHF.

V gene TRBV2 combines with J gene TRBJ2-6; 11 bases line up with TRBD1. There are 15 residues in the CDR3. Unmatched junction bases numbered 1, after V lost 6 bases and J lost 3 bases. CDR1 and CDR2 (germline): SNHLY, FYNNEI. In DNA, the CDR3 is TGTGCCAGCAGGGACAGGGGGCGTGGGGCCAACGTCCTGACTTTC. Protein product: CASRDRGRGANVLTF.

The rearrangement links TRBV25-1 to TRBJ1-2; D is possibly TRBD1 (5 bases). The germline CDR1 and CDR2 sequences are MGHDK and SYGVNS. The V and J ends lost 6 bases and 5 bases respectively, with 10 bases between them. The CDR3 totals 12 residues. The chain's CDR3 is CASRTGGYGYTF. The CDR3 DNA follows: TGTGCCAGCAGAACCGGGGGGTATGGCTACACCTTC.

The chain joins TRBV30 to TRBJ1-6; TRBD1 might be the D (6 bases). The V gene lost 3 bases and the J gene lost 3 bases, with 15 bases spanning the gap. CDR3 length: 16 residues. Germline V gives CDR1 GTSNPN, CDR2 SVGIG (reference sequence). The CDR3 reads CAWSAMTGLYNSPLHF. The CDR3 coding sequence is TGTGCCTGGAGCGCAATGACAGGACTCTATAATTCACCCCTCCACTTT.

The chain has TRBV5-1 and TRBJ2-7; 9 bases are a match to TRBD1. The germline V gene encodes CDR1 SGHRS and CDR2 YFSETQ. V gave up 4 bases and J gave up 5 bases; unmatched junction bases: 7. This CDR3 comprises 14 residues. The CDR3 sequence is CASSGRTGEDEQYF. Written as DNA, the CDR3 is TGCGCCAGCAGCGGGAGGACAGGGGAGGACGAGCAGTACTTC.

This chain links TRBV6-5 with TRBJ1-1; tentative D call: TRBD1 (6 bases). This CDR3 comprises 14 residues. Per the germline V gene, CDR1 is MNHEY and CDR2 is SVGAGI. V gave up 8 bases and J gave up 3 bases, with 16 bases separating them. CDR3 in DNA: TGTGCCAGCCGGGGGGGACACCTTTACACTGAAGCTTTCTTT. Its translation is CASRGGHLYTEAFF.

V is TRBV21-1 and J is TRBJ2-7; the D call of TRBD2 is as the table states it, not checked on the DNA. TRBV21-1 is given as a pseudogene. The CDR3 totals 12 residues. As DNA, the CDR3 is TGTGCCAGCAGCAAACGGGAGGGGGAGCAGTACTTC. Translating it yields CASSKREGEQYF.

The rearrangement uses TRBV30 and TRBJ1-3; D uncertain. Per the germline V gene, CDR1 is GTSNPN and CDR2 is SVGIG (reference sequence). Trimming left V 0 bases short and J 0 bases short, with 6 bases between. This CDR3 contains 14 residues. DNA of the CDR3: TGTGCCTGGAGTGTGGGGAGCTCTGGAAACACCATATATTTT. This gives the protein CAWSVGSSGNTIYF.

Only a few counts were recorded for this clone. This sample includes further DNA sequences coding for the same CDR3. The chain uses TRBV4-1 and TRBJ1-2; a weak D match, TRBD1 (5 bases). This CDR3 spans 14 amino acids. V was pared by 0 bases and J by 4 bases, with 9 bases between. Germline V CDR1 and CDR2: MGHRA, YSYEKL. The CDR3 DNA sequence: TGCGCCAGCAGCCAAGATCAGGGTACCTATGGCTACACCTTC. Translation gives CASSQDQGTYGYTF.

The chain carries TRBV7-9 and TRBJ1-1; TRBD1 matches 9 bases. Germline trimming cut 2 bases from V and 10 bases from J; bases unmatched to any gene: 11. Germline loops: CDR1 SEHNR, CDR2 FQNEAQ (reference sequence). The length of the CDR3 is 15 residues. For the CDR3, the DNA is TGTGCCAGCAGCTTATACCCGGGACAGGGAATTGGAGCTTTCTTT. Protein sequence: CASSLYPGQGIGAFF.

The chain combines TRBV7-6 with TRBJ1-6, with TRBD1 matching over 9 bases. Trimming took 1 base from V and 7 from J; bases not matched to a gene: 5. The germline V gene has CDR1 SGHVS and CDR2 FNYEAQ. The CDR3 loop spans 16 amino acids. CDR3 sequence: CASSLVWGTGNSPLHF. The CDR3 bases are TGTGCCAGCAGCTTAGTATGGGGGACAGGGAATTCACCCCTCCACTTT.

The chain links TRBV12-1 to TRBJ1-3; TRBD1, the table's D call, was not compared with the DNA. TRBV12-1 is designated a pseudogene. The length of the CDR3 is 15 residues. CDR3: CASSGTGGVGNTIYF. CDR3 in DNA: TGTGCCAGCAGCGGAACAGGGGGGGTTGGAAACACCATATATTTT.

The rearrangement links TRBV19 to TRBJ1-3; TRBD1 is a possible D gene (6 bases). Germline values: CDR1 LNHDA, CDR2 SQIVND (reference sequence). V was shortened by 3 bases and J by 4 bases, with 19 bases between the two germline ends. The CDR3 length is 17 residues. The CDR3 DNA reads as TGTGCCAGTAGTATTTGGACAGATGGCCCCCAAGGAAACACCATATATTTT. It is translated as CASSIWTDGPQGNTIYF.